A single T cell receptor beta chain is shown here with its context. Trimming took 5 bases from V and 5 from J; bases not matched to a gene: 5. The CDR3 runs 15 residues. Germline V gene sequence: CDR1 LGHNT, CDR2 FRNRAP. The sample belongs to a study of blood T cell repertoires in COVID-19. On the study more broadly: Samples of COVID-19 (acute and convalescent) were obtained from the United States, Italy and Spain.

The data were produced by immunoSEQ multiplex PCR, yet TCRdb's version contains in-frame clones alone and is incomplete. The table has about 95,000 clones, about 84% seen once. V and J are TRBV12-5 and TRBJ2-2; 10 bases agree with TRBD1. Sequencing was carried out using peripheral blood. The source is a human donor in a cohort sampled during active COVID-19. The CDR3 here is CASGPGTGATGELFF. The CDR3 DNA reads TGTGCTAGTGGTCCGGGGACAGGGGCTACCGGGGAGCTGTTTTTT.